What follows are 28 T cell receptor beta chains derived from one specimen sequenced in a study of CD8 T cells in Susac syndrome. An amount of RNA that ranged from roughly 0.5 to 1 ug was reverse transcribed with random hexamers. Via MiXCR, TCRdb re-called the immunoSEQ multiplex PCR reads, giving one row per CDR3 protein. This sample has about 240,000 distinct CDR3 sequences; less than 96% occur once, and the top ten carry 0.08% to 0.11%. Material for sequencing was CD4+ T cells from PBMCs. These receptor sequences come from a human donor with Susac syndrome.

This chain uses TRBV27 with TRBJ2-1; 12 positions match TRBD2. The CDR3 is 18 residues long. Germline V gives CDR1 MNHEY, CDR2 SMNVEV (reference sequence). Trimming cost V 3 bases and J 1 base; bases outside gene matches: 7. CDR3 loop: CASSLRLAGVRSYNEQFF. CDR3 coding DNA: TGTGCCAGCAGTTTGAGACTAGCGGGAGTTCGGTCCTACAATGAGCAGTTCTTC.

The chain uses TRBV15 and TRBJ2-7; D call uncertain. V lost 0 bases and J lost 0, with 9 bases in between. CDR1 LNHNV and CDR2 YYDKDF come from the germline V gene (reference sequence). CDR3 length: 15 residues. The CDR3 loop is CATSREVQSSYEQYF. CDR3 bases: TGTGCCACCAGCAGAGAAGTACAGAGCTCCTACGAGCAGTACTTC.

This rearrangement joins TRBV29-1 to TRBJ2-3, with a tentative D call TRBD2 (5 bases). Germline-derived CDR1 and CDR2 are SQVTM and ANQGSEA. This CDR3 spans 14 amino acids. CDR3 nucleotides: TGCAGTTACCGGCTAGCCCTTCTTACAGATACGCAGTATTTT. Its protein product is CSYRLALLTDTQYF.

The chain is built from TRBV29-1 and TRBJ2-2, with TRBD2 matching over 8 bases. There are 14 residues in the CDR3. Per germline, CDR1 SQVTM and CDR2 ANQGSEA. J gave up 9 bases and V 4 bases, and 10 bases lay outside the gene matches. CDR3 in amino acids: CSVGAGARIRELFF. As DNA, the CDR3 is TGCAGCGTTGGAGCGGGAGCGAGGATCAGGGAGCTGTTTTTT.

The CDR3 loop is CASSQDGTSGSTDTQYF. The CDR3 DNA reads TGCGCCAGCAGCCAAGATGGGACTAGCGGGAGCACAGATACGCAGTATTTT. The chain is built from TRBV4-1 and TRBJ2-3; 12 bases align to TRBD2. The CDR3 length is 17 residues. V gave up 0 bases and J gave up 0 bases; unmatched junction bases: 1. CDR1 is MGHRA and CDR2 is YSYEKL in the germline V gene.

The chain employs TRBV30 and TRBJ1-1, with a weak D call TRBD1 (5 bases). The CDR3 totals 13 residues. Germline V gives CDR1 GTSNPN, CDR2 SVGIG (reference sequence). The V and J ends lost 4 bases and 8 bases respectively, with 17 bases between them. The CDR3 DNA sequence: TGTGCCTGGATGAGGCAGGGTGGCACCGAAGCTTTCTTT. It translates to CAWMRQGGTEAFF.

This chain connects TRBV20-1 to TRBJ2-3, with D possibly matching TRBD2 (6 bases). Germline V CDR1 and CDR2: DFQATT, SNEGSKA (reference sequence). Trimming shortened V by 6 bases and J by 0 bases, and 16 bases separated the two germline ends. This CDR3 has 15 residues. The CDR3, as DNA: TGCAGTGCGAACGCAGCTAGCGCCAGCACAGATACGCAGTATTTT. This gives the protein CSANAASASTDTQYF.

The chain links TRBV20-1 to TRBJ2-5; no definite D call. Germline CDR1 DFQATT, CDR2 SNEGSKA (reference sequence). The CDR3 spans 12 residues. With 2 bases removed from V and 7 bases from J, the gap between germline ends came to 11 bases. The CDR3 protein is CSARNSRGTQYF. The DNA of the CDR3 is TGCAGTGCTAGAAACTCTAGAGGGACCCAGTACTTC.

The CDR3 here is CASSSPYTLSNYGYTF. In nucleotides, the CDR3 is TGTGCCAGCAGTTCCCCCTACACCCTCTCTAACTATGGCTACACCTTC. This chain connects TRBV6-5 to TRBJ1-2; D is undetermined. The germline V gene encodes CDR1 MNHEY and CDR2 SVGAGI. The V end lost 4 bases, the J end lost 0 bases, and 15 bases lay between the germline ends. The CDR3 is 16 residues long.

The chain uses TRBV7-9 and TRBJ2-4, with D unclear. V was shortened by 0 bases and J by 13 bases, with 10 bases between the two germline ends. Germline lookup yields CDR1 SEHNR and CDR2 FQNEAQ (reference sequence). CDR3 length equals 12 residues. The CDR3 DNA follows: TGTGCCAGCAGCTTAGCGATCGAGAGGCAGTACTTC. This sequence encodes CASSLAIERQYF.

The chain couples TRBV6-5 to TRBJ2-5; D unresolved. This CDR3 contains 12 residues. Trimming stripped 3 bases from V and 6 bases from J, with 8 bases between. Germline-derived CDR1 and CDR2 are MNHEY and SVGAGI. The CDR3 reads CASSYSAQTQYF. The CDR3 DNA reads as TGTGCCAGCAGTTATTCCGCCCAGACCCAGTACTTC.

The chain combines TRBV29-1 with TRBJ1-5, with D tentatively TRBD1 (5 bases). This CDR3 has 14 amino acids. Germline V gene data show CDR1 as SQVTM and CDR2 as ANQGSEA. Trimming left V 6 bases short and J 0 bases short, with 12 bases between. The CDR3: CSVGDSYSNQPQHF. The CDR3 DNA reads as TGCAGCGTGGGGGACTCATATAGCAATCAGCCCCAGCATTTT.

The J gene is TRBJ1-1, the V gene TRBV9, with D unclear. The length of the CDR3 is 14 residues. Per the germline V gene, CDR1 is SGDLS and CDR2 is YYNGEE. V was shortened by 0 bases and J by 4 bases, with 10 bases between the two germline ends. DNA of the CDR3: TGTGCCAGCAGCGTAGAAGCAGTGGCCACTGAAGCTTTCTTT. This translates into CASSVEAVATEAFF.

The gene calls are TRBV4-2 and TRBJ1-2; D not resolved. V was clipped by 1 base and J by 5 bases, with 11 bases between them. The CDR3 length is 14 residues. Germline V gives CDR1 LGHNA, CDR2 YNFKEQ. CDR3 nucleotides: TGTGCCAGCAGCCAAGGGGCAGGCGAATATGGCTACACCTTC. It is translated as CASSQGAGEYGYTF.

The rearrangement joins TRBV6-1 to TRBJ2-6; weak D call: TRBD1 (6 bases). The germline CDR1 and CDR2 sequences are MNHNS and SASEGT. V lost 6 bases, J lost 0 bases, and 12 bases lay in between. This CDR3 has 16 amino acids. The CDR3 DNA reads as TGTGCCAGCAGAATACAGGGAACCTCTGGGGCCAACGTCCTGACTTTC. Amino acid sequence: CASRIQGTSGANVLTF.

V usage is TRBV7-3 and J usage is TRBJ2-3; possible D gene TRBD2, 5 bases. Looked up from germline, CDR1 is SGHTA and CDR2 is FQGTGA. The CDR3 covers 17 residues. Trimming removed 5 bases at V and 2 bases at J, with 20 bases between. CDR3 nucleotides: TGTGCCAGCAGCCCGGAGGTACAGTTACCCCCCACAGATACGCAGTATTTT. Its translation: CASSPEVQLPPTDTQYF.

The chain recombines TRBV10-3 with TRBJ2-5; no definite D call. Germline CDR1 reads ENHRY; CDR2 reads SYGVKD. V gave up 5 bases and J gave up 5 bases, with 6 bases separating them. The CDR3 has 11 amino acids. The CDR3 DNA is TGTGCCATCAGTATTGAGGAGACCCAGTACTTC. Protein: CAISIEETQYF.

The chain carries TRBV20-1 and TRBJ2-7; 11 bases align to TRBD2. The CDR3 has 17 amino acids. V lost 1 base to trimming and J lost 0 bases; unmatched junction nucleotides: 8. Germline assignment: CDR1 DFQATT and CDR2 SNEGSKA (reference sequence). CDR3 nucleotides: TGCAGTGCTAGAGCCTTCAGAGGGACTAGCGGCTCCTACGAGCAGTACTTC. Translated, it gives CSARAFRGTSGSYEQYF.

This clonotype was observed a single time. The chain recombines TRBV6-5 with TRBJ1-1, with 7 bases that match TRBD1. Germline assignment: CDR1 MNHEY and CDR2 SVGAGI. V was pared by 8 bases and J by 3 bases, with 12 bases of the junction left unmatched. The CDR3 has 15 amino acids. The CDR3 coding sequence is TGTGCCAGCGGCCGACAGGGTAGGAGTGACACTGAAGCTTTCTTT. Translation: CASGRQGRSDTEAFF.

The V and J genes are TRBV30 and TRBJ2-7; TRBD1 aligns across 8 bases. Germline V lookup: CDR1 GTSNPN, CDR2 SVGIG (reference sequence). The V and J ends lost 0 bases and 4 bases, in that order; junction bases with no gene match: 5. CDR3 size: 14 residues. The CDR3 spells CAWSVGRGHYEQYF. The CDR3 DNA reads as TGTGCCTGGAGTGTCGGCAGGGGGCATTACGAGCAGTACTTC.

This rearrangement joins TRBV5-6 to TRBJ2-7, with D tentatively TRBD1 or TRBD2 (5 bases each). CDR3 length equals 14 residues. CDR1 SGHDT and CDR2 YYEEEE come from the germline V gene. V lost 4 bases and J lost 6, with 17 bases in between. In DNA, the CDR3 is TGTGCCAGCAGCACACGTAGAGGGGTTGCCGAGCAGTACTTC. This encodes CASSTRRGVAEQYF.

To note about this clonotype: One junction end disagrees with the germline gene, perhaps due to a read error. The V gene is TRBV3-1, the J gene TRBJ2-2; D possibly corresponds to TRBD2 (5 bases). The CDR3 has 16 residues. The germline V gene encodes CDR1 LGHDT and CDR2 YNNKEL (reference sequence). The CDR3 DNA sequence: TGTGCCAGCAGAGAAGCTGGCGGAACGAACACCGGGGAGCTGTGTTTT. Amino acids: CASREAGGTNTGELCF.

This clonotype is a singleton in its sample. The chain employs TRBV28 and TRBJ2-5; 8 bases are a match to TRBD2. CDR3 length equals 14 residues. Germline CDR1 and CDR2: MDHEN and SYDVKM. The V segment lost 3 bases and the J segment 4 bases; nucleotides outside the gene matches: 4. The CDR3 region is CASSLWLAGETQYF. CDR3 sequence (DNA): TGTGCCAGCAGTTTGTGGCTAGCGGGAGAGACCCAGTACTTC.

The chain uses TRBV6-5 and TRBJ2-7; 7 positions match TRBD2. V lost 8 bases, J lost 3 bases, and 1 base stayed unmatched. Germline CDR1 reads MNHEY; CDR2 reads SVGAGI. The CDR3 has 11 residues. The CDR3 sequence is CASGRGYEQYF. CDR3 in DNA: TGTGCCAGCGGGAGGGGCTACGAGCAGTACTTC.

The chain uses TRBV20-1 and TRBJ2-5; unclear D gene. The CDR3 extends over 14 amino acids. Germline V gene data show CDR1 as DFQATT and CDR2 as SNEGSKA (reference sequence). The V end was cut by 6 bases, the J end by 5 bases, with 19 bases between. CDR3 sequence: CSANRGTLGETQYF. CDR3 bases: TGCAGTGCCAACCGCGGAACCCTCGGGGAGACCCAGTACTTC.

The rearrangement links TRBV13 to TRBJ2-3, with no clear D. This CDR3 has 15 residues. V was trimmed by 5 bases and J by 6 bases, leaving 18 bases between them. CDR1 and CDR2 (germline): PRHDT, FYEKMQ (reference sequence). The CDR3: CASSRSERPTDTQYF. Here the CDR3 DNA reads TGTGCCAGCAGCCGAAGTGAGAGGCCTACCGATACGCAGTATTTT.

The CDR3 DNA reads as TGCGCCAGCAGTCCGCGGGATGGGCTTTTTAGGGACTACGAGCAGTACTTC. It translates to CASSPRDGLFRDYEQYF. V usage is TRBV23-1 and J usage is TRBJ2-7, with a possible D match to TRBD2 (6 bases). TRBV23-1 is identified as an open reading frame with a role that is uncertain. V was shortened by 4 bases and J by 3 bases, with 22 bases between the two germline ends. The CDR3 runs to 17 residues.

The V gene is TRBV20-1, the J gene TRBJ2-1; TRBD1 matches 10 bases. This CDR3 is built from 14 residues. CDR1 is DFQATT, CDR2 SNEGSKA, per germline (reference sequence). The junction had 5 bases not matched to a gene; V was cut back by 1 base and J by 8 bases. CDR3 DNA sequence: TGCAGTGCTAGAGGGGGGACAGGGGTCCATGAGCAGTTCTTC. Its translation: CSARGGTGVHEQFF.